The clone carrying this T cell receptor beta chain was counted many times. The target antigen is unknown. The data were taken from a study of molecular identifiers for immune sequencing clone quantification. TCRdb recomputed calls from the PCR reads with MiXCR, one row per CDR3 protein. The sample consists of about 510,000 distinct CDR3 sequences, roughly 25% of them appearing once. Per germline, CDR1 SGHRS and CDR2 YFSETQ. This CDR3 comprises 18 residues. Trimming took 2 bases from V and 1 from J; bases not matched to a gene: 8. Study-level findings and limits: Clones that had above 20 RNA copies took up over 99% of effector molecules but under 1% in naive cells. Identical barcode-sharing TCR molecules could lead to underestimated sizes for highly expanded clones.

This clonotype was sampled from a human donor in good health. Some libraries in this study had Jurkat cell RNA spiked in. The chain has TRBV5-1 and TRBJ2-1, with 11 positions matching TRBD2. The sample consisted of naive CD8+ T cells from blood, with Jurkat cell RNA spiked in. Documented subset: FACS-sorted CD8+CD4-CCR7+CD45RA+ naive T cells. For the CDR3, the DNA is TGCGCCAGCAGCTTAGGTAGCGGGAGGGCCGGATCCTACAATGAGCAGTTCTTC. Translating it yields CASSLGSGRAGSYNEQFF.